This T cell receptor beta chain was captured in a study of spatial heterogeneity in lung cancer. Study outcomes and limitations: The number of expanded tumor alpha and beta chains correlated with mutation number.

V lost 5 bases, J lost 5 bases, and 13 bases lay in between. This CDR3 comprises 14 residues. The germline CDR1 and CDR2 sequences are LNHDA and SQIVND (reference sequence). By share, this clonotype ranks as medium-sized. Its antigen remains unidentified. MiXCR was run by TCRdb on the 5' RACE reads, yielding one entry per CDR3 protein. The table includes approximately 10,000 distinct CDR3 sequences, 6% to 6.5% detected once. Time point denoted: sample taken at primary tumor resection. The genes are TRBV19 and TRBJ1-5, with D unresolved. This material consisted of lung tumor tissue, taken at surgery. The TCR sequence derives from a female donor with early-stage non-small cell lung cancer. The CDR3 nucleotides read TGTGCCAGTAGTGCCCCTTATGGGGATCAGCCCCAGCATTTT. It encodes CASSAPYGDQPQHF.